The 28 T cell receptor beta chains below come from one sample, sequenced in a study of T cell responses to AZD1222 COVID-19 vaccine. Profiled with immunoSEQ multiplex PCR; TCRdb holds only in-frame clones, not every one. The repertoire includes about 120,000 clones, about 92% of them detected once, and around 4.5% sits in the top ten. The material was peripheral blood, obtained on day 0 of MenACWY control vaccination. The source of these receptors is an adult in good health.

V and J are TRBV10-2 and TRBJ1-5; 7 nucleotides match TRBD1. Germline loops: CDR1 WSHSY, CDR2 SAAADI. The V gene end was trimmed by 4 bases and the J gene end by 1 base; junction bases not matched to a gene: 7. The CDR3 loop spans 16 amino acids. DNA for the CDR3: TGCGCCAGCAGTGGCCGGGGGACAGCGAGCAATCAGCCCCAGCATTTT. Encoded protein: CASSGRGTASNQPQHF.

V gene TRBV5-1 combines with J gene TRBJ1-3, with D uncertain. The germline V gene has CDR1 SGHRS and CDR2 YFSETQ. The V end was cut by 5 bases, the J end by 1 base, with 16 bases between. The CDR3 consists of 16 residues. The CDR3: CASSVRGSGSGNTIYF. The DNA for the CDR3 is TGCGCCAGCAGTGTACGGGGTTCTGGGTCTGGAAACACCATATATTTT. Combining the CDR3 with reference TRBV5-1 and TRBJ1-3 gives the whole variable domain KAGVTQTPRYLIKTRGQQVTLSCSPISGHRSVSWYQQTPGQGLQFLFEYFSETQRNKGNFPGRFSGRQFSNSRSEMNVSTLELGDSALYLCASSVRGSGSGNTIYFGEGSWLTVV.

The chain combines TRBV29-1 with TRBJ2-3; TRBD1 might be the D (5 bases). Germline lookup yields CDR1 SQVTM and CDR2 ANQGSEA. This CDR3 region has 13 residues. V lost 2 bases to trimming and J lost 2 bases, with 8 bases between them. The CDR3 region is CSVEQGYTDTQYF. As DNA, the CDR3 is TGCAGCGTTGAACAGGGATACACAGATACGCAGTATTTT.

V and J are TRBV29-1 and TRBJ1-2; D unclear. V was shortened by 1 base and J by 0 bases, with 12 bases between the two germline ends. From germline, CDR1 is SQVTM and CDR2 ANQGSEA. The CDR3 runs 15 residues. As DNA, the CDR3 is TGCAGCGTTGAAGGAGAAGACACTTCTAACTATGGCTACACCTTC. This translates into CSVEGEDTSNYGYTF.

This clone was recorded only once. This chain links TRBV29-1 with TRBJ2-2, with a possible D match to TRBD1 (5 bases). Trimming left V 4 bases short and J 6 bases short, with 9 bases between. Germline V gene data show CDR1 as SQVTM and CDR2 as ANQGSEA. The CDR3 runs 12 residues. In nucleotides, the CDR3 is TGCAGCGTTGGGGCAGGGTCCGGGGAGCTGTTTTTT. It encodes CSVGAGSGELFF.

The chain is built from TRBV19 and TRBJ1-6, with no clear D. V lost 9 bases and J 3 bases, leaving 15 bases between the germline ends. The CDR3 spans 15 residues. Germline CDR1 is LNHDA and CDR2 is SQIVND (reference sequence). CDR3 sequence reads: CASKEWAVYNSPLHF. The CDR3 DNA sequence: TGTGCCAGCAAGGAGTGGGCCGTCTATAATTCACCCCTCCACTTT.

In its sample, this clone was seen a few times. The chain combines TRBV7-9 with TRBJ1-1; no definite D call. V was cut by 5 bases and J by 6 bases, with 13 bases left in between. Looked up from germline, CDR1 is SEHNR and CDR2 is FQNEAQ (reference sequence). CDR3 length: 13 amino acids. The CDR3 here is CASSPLELPEAFF. CDR3 DNA: TGTGCCAGCAGCCCCCTGGAGTTGCCTGAAGCTTTCTTT.

The chain joins TRBV28 to TRBJ1-6; D gene ambiguous. The CDR3 is made up of 14 amino acids. Trimming took 5 bases from V and 7 from J, leaving 12 bases between them. Germline CDR1 and CDR2: MDHEN and SYDVKM. The CDR3 sequence: CASSQRVSNSPLHF. The CDR3 coding sequence is TGTGCCAGCAGTCAGAGGGTTTCCAATTCACCCCTCCACTTT.

The rearrangement joins TRBV9 to TRBJ2-1; D may match TRBD1 or TRBD2 (5 bases each). Trimming took 2 bases from V and 0 from J, leaving 12 bases between them. The CDR3 has 16 amino acids. Germline values: CDR1 SGDLS, CDR2 YYNGEE. CDR3 in amino acids: CASSVGRLSSYNEQFF. The CDR3 coding sequence is TGTGCCAGCAGCGTGGGACGACTGAGCTCCTACAATGAGCAGTTCTTC. Full variable domain (missing parts from reference TRBV9 and TRBJ2-1): DSGVTQTPKHLITATGQRVTLRCSPRSGDLSVYWYQQSLDQGLQFLIQYYNGEERAKGNILERFSAQQFPDLHSELNLSSLELGDSALYFCASSVGRLSSYNEQFFGPGTRLTVL.

The chain combines TRBV21-1 with TRBJ2-1; the tabulated D call, TRBD1, remains unverified against the DNA. TRBV21-1 is a pseudogene. This CDR3 region has 17 residues. CDR3 nucleotide sequence: TGTGCCAGCAGCAACCGGACAGGAGCTACCAAGTTTGGTGAGCAGTTCTTC. The encoded protein is CASSNRTGATKFGEQFF.

The chain employs TRBV4-1 and TRBJ1-6; no firm D call. The germline V and J ends were trimmed by 2 bases and 7 bases, with 21 bases remaining between them. Per germline, CDR1 MGHRA and CDR2 YSYEKL. This CDR3 spans 18 amino acids. The CDR3 is CASSQLLRSDGPNSPLHF. The CDR3 DNA is TGCGCCAGCAGCCAACTCCTGCGTTCGGACGGTCCGAATTCACCCCTCCACTTT.

The J gene is TRBJ2-7, the V gene TRBV10-2; D remains ambiguous. This CDR3 region has 13 residues. Trimming stripped 0 bases from V and 3 bases from J, with 6 bases between. Germline CDR1 WSHSY, CDR2 SAAADI. For the CDR3, the DNA is TGCGCCAGCAGTGAGTCCTCCCACTACGAGCAGTACGTC. Amino acids: CASSESSHYEQYV.

The chain has TRBV28 and TRBJ2-2; TRBD2 matches at 13 bases. V was pared by 4 bases and J by 4 bases, with 6 bases of the junction left unmatched. This CDR3 is built from 17 residues. The V gene's germline CDR1 is MDHEN and CDR2 SYDVKM. CDR3 sequence: CASSSPTSGGPTGELFF. The CDR3, as DNA: TGTGCCAGCAGTTCCCCGACTAGCGGGGGGCCCACCGGGGAGCTGTTTTTT.

The chain recombines TRBV7-8 with TRBJ2-1; maybe TRBD2 (5 bases). The V gene's germline CDR1 is SGHVS and CDR2 FQNEAQ. The V end was cut by 1 base, the J end by 0 bases, with 13 bases between. The CDR3 consists of 17 residues. This CDR3 reads CASSLEGGHSSYNEQFF. The CDR3 coding sequence is TGTGCCAGCAGCTTAGAGGGCGGGCACAGCTCCTACAATGAGCAGTTCTTC.

The genes are TRBV15 and TRBJ1-5, with TRBD1 identical over 8 bases. Germline V gene data show CDR1 as LNHNV and CDR2 as YYDKDF (reference sequence). Trimming removed 0 bases from V and 6 bases from J; junction bases left unmatched: 4. CDR3 length: 15 amino acids. In nucleotides, the CDR3 is TGTGCCACCAGCAGAGAGCGGACAGGGACTCAGCCCCAGCATTTT. This encodes CATSRERTGTQPQHF. Complete variable domain (other parts from reference TRBV15 and TRBJ1-5): DAMVIQNPRYQVTQFGKPVTLSCSQTLNHNVMYWYQQKSSQAPKLLFHYYDKDFNNEADTPDNFQSRRPNTSFCFLDIRSPGLGDTAMYLCATSRERTGTQPQHFGDGTRLSIL.

The CDR3 region has the DNA TGTGCCAGCAGTTCCACGGGGGGCGCTGGTGGCTACACCTTC. Protein sequence: CASSSTGGAGGYTF. J is TRBJ1-2 and V is TRBV28; D is possibly TRBD1 (6 bases). CDR1 is MDHEN and CDR2 is SYDVKM in the germline V gene. This CDR3 has 14 residues. The V and J ends lost 4 bases and 7 bases respectively, with 16 bases between them.

This clone was recorded a few times. The CDR3: CAEKRAISGNTIYF. The CDR3 bases are TGTGCCGAGAAAAGGGCGATCTCTGGAAACACCATATATTTT. The J gene is TRBJ1-3, the V gene TRBV28; D not resolved. This CDR3 spans 14 amino acids. V gave up 11 bases and J gave up 0 bases, with 14 bases separating them. Germline CDR1 reads MDHEN; CDR2 reads SYDVKM.

This sequence joins TRBV5-1 and TRBJ2-2, with unresolved D. CDR1 SGHRS and CDR2 YFSETQ come from the germline V gene. V lost 1 base and J lost 1, with 11 bases in between. The CDR3 consists of 16 residues. CDR3 sequence: CASSLSLVWNTGELFF. DNA for the CDR3: TGCGCCAGCAGCTTGTCCCTCGTTTGGAACACCGGGGAGCTGTTTTTT.

V and J are TRBV7-9 and TRBJ1-1, with 9 bases identical to TRBD1. The CDR3 sequence is 14 residues long. The germline CDR1 and CDR2 sequences are SEHNR and FQNEAQ (reference sequence). V trimming: 5 bases; J trimming: 4 bases; junction bases outside the gene matches: 5. CDR3 protein: CASSPDRGGTEAFF. The DNA of the CDR3 is TGTGCCAGCAGCCCGGACAGGGGAGGCACTGAAGCTTTCTTT.

The rearrangement links TRBV5-6 to TRBJ2-7; D may be TRBD1 or TRBD2 (6 bases each). The V and J ends lost 0 bases and 6 bases respectively, with 13 bases between them. From germline, CDR1 is SGHDT and CDR2 YYEEEE. The CDR3 is 14 residues long. The CDR3 protein is CASSLGRGRPEQYV. CDR3 bases: TGTGCCAGCAGCTTGGGACGGGGGCGCCCCGAGCAGTACGTC.

The chain employs TRBV7-9 and TRBJ2-7, with 11 bases fitting TRBD2. Per the germline V gene, CDR1 is SEHNR and CDR2 is FQNEAQ (reference sequence). CDR3 length equals 14 residues. J was trimmed by 4 bases and V by 8 bases; bases with no gene match: 7. In DNA, the CDR3 is TGTGCCAGCCTAGAGGGGACTAGCGGTTACGAGCAGTACTTC. Its translation: CASLEGTSGYEQYF.

The chain uses TRBV2 and TRBJ2-3, with D hard to call. Germline values: CDR1 SNHLY, CDR2 FYNNEI. V shed 6 bases and J shed 4 bases, with 17 bases lying between them. The CDR3 has 15 amino acids. CDR3 DNA sequence: TGTGCCAGCAGAGGCTCGTTAGCATCCGCAGATACGCAGTATTTT. This sequence encodes CASRGSLASADTQYF.

The genes are TRBV11-2 and TRBJ2-1, with D tentatively TRBD2 (5 bases). V was shortened by 2 bases and J by 7 bases, with 15 bases between the two germline ends. Germline CDR1 and CDR2: SGHAT and FQNNGV. CDR3 size: 15 residues. CDR3 DNA sequence: TGTGCCAGCAGCTTATTTTGGGGAGATCGGAATGAGCAGTTCTTC. This codes for CASSLFWGDRNEQFF.

This chain joins TRBV12-3 or TRBV12-4 and TRBJ1-2; 7 bases map to TRBD1. The CDR3 has 13 amino acids. With V trimmed by 4 bases and J by 6 bases, 5 bases remained unmatched. The CDR3 loop is CASSYRGGDGYTF. CDR3 sequence (DNA): TGTGCCAGCAGTTACAGGGGAGGGGATGGCTACACCTTC.

The chain couples TRBV7-6 to TRBJ2-5; 9 bases agree with TRBD2. The V and J ends lost 7 bases and 5 bases, in that order; junction bases with no gene match: 17. Per the germline V gene, CDR1 is SGHVS and CDR2 is FNYEAQ. This CDR3 contains 17 residues. The CDR3 DNA is TGTGCCAGCACCCCCAGCTTTAGCGGGGGAGAACTGGAGACCCAGTACTTC. Protein sequence: CASTPSFSGGELETQYF.

J is TRBJ2-2 and V is TRBV15; D is ambiguous. The CDR3 runs to 15 residues. The ends were cut back, 1 base at V and 2 bases at J, with 8 bases in the middle. Germline-derived CDR1 and CDR2 are LNHNV and YYDKDF (reference sequence). CDR3 bases: TGTGCCACCAGCAGAGGTCAGGTCAACACCGGGGAGCTGTTTTTT. This gives the protein CATSRGQVNTGELFF.

This clone was counted once. This rearrangement joins TRBV5-1 to TRBJ2-5, with D possibly being TRBD1 (6 bases). The CDR3 covers 14 residues. V lost 4 bases and J 5 bases, leaving 15 bases between the germline ends. Germline CDR1 SGHRS, CDR2 YFSETQ. CDR3 DNA: TGCGCCAGCAGCCCTGCAGGGGAGAGGGAGACCCAGTACTTC. This codes for CASSPAGERETQYF.

The chain recombines TRBV7-2 with TRBJ1-1; D gene unclear. Germline loops: CDR1 SGHTA, CDR2 FQGNSA. V was shortened by 5 bases and J by 7 bases, with 11 bases between the two germline ends. The CDR3 covers 12 residues. The CDR3 reads CASSPGLLEAFF. Written as DNA, the CDR3 is TGTGCCAGCAGCCCCGGTTTACTTGAAGCTTTCTTT.